This is a list of T cell receptor beta chains from one sample in a study of T cell responses to AZD1222 COVID-19 vaccine. Some clones are missing from TCRdb's copy, which holds only in-frame ones; the method was immunoSEQ multiplex PCR. The data contain roughly 96,000 clones, around nine tenths of them singletons. The sequences come from peripheral blood, collected 28 days after the second AZD1222 dose. The receptors stem from an adult who received the AZD1222 COVID-19 vaccine. The CDR3 runs from the conserved cysteine through the conserved F or W. A D gene is named only where the DNA matches it firmly. A clone size is listed for some rows: how often the clone was seen (once, few, many), or a class if it is expanded.

cdr3_nt | cdr3_aa | v_call | d_call | clone_size | j_call
TGTGCCACCAGTGTCCCTGGGGGCGAAAGGGAAGAGACCCAGTACTTC | CATSVPGGEREETQYF | TRBV24-1 | . | . | TRBJ2-5
TGTGCCAGCAGTGAAGGGGGGCGATCTCCTGGCTACACCTTC | CASSEGGRSPGYTF | TRBV6-1 | . | . | TRBJ1-2
TGTGCCAGCAGTTTCCCCACCGCGGGTGGTGAAAAACTGTTTTTT | CASSFPTAGGEKLFF | TRBV28 | . | once | TRBJ1-4
TGTGCCAGCATCAACTACAGGGTTGATTCACCCCTCCACTTT | CASINYRVDSPLHF | TRBV28 | . | . | TRBJ1-6
TGCGCCAGCAGCTTATACGGGACGGGCCCGGCGTACTCTGGAAACACCATATATTTT | CASSLYGTGPAYSGNTIYF | TRBV5-1 | . | . | TRBJ1-3
TGTGCCAGCAGTGAAGCCGGGACGGGGGTTCGCAATCAGCCCCAGCATTTT | CASSEAGTGVRNQPQHF | TRBV2 | . | . | TRBJ1-5
TGTGCCAGTTGGGCAGCTAATTCACCCCTCCACTTT | CASWAANSPLHF | TRBV27 | . | . | TRBJ1-6
TGCGCCAGCAGTGATCGGTTAACTAACGAGCAGTACTTC | CASSDRLTNEQYF | TRBV10-1 | . | . | TRBJ2-7
TGTGCCAGCAGCTTGGAAGGAAACACCATATATTTT | CASSLEGNTIYF | TRBV5-5 | . | . | TRBJ1-3
TGTGCCAGCAGTTACGGTCAGGGGAATCGCGATGAGCAGTTCTTC | CASSYGQGNRDEQFF | TRBV6-2/TRBV6-3 | . | . | TRBJ2-1
TGTGCCAGCAGCCCACGGATGATCCCCAATCAGCCCCAGCATTTT | CASSPRMIPNQPQHF | TRBV6-5 | . | . | TRBJ1-5
TGTGCCAGCAGTTCGACAGGGGGTTCCTACAATGAGCAGTTCTTC | CASSSTGGSYNEQFF | TRBV7-2 | TRBD1 | . | TRBJ2-1
TGTGCCAGCAGCCCCTCTCAGGGGACAGGGCTTTTAGATACGCAGTATTTT | CASSPSQGTGLLDTQYF | TRBV7-3 | TRBD1 | . | TRBJ2-3
TGTGCCTGGAGGCCCCCGGGACAGGGGAGATCTGGGGCCAACGTCCTGACTTTC | CAWRPPGQGRSGANVLTF | TRBV30 | TRBD1 | . | TRBJ2-6